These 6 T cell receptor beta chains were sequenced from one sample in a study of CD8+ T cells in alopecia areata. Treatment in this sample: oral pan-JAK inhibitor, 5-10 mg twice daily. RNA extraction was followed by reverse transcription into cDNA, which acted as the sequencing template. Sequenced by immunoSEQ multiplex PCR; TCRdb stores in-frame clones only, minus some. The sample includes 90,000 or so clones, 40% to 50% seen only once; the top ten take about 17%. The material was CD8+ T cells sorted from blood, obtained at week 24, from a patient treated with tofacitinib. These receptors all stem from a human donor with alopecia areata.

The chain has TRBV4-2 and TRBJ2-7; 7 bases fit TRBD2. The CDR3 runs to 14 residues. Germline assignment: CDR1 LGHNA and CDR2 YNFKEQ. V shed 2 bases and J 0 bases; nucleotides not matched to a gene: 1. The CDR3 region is CASSQSGTSYEQYF. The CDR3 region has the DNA TGTGCCAGCAGCCAAAGCGGGACCTCCTACGAGCAGTACTTC.

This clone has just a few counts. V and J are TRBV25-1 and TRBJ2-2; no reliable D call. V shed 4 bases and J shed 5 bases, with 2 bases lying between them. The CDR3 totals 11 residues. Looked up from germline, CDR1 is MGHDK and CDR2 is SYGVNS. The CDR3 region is CASSGTGELFF. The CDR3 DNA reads TGTGCCAGCAGTGGGACCGGGGAGCTGTTTTTT.

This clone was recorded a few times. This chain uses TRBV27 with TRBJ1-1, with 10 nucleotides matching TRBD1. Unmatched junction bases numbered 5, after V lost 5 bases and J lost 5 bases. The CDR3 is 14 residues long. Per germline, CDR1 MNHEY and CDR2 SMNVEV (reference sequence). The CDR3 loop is CASSTRTGGTEAFF. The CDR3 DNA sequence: TGTGCCAGCAGTACCCGGACAGGGGGAACTGAAGCTTTCTTT.

The DNA for the CDR3 is TGCAGCGTTGTAAAGGCGTCCGGGGAGCTGTTTTTT. It yields the protein CSVVKASGELFF. The V and J genes are TRBV29-1 and TRBJ2-2, with unresolved D. The germline gives CDR1 SQVTM, CDR2 ANQGSEA. The CDR3 is made up of 12 amino acids. V was shortened by 4 bases and J by 6 bases, with 9 bases between the two germline ends.

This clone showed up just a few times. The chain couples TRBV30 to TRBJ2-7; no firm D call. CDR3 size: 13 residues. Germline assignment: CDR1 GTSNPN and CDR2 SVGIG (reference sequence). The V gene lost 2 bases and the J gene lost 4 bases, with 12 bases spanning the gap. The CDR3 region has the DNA TGTGCCTGGAGTCTCGCCGTTTCGTACGAGCAGTACTTC. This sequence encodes CAWSLAVSYEQYF.

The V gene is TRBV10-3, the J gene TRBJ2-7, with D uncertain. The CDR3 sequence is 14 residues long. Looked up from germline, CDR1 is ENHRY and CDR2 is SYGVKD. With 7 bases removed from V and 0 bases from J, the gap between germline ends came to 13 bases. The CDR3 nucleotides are TGTGCCATCAAAACCATGGAGAGCTCCTACGAGCAGTACTTC. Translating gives CAIKTMESSYEQYF.